This record concerns one T cell receptor beta chain sequence. No antigen is known for it. Germline CDR1 is SGHTA and CDR2 is FQGNSA. Trimming removed 5 bases at V and 2 bases at J, with 7 bases between. This CDR3 spans 13 amino acids. TCRdb's table, derived via immunoSEQ multiplex PCR, lists solely in-frame clones and lacks some. In the table there are some 95,000 clones, about 86% of which are singletons. The data were taken from a study of T cell responses to AZD1222 COVID-19 vaccine. Study-level background: Recipients boosted at about 4 weeks or about 12 weeks are pooled. Overall study results and limits: Of spike-specific TCRs, nearly half reportedly target regions left unmutated in variants. In a largely white British group with more females than males, clonal diversity was possibly underestimated. Dominant CD4 TCR responses targeted spike regions 160-218 and 743-854.

The TCR sequence derives from an adult in good health. V is TRBV7-2 and J is TRBJ1-3; a weak D match, TRBD1 (5 bases). The sequences come from peripheral blood, collected on day 0 of AZD1222 vaccination. This CDR3 is CASSTGPGNTIYF. CDR3 in DNA: TGTGCCAGCAGCACGGGACCTGGAAACACCATATATTTT.